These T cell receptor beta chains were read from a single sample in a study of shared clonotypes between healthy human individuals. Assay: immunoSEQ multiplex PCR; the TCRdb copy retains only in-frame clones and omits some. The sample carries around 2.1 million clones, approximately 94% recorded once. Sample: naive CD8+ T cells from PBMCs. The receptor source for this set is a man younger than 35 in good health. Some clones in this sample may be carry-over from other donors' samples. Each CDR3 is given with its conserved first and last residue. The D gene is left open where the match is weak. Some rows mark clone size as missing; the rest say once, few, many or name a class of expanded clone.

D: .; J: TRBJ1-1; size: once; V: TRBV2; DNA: TGTGCCAGCAGTCCAGAGGGGGGGCTAAAGAACACTGAAGCTTTCTTT; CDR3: CASSPEGGLKNTEAFF
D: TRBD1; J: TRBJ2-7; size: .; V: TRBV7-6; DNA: TGTGCCAGCAGCTTAGAGTGGACAGGGGATACTTACGAGCAGTACTTC; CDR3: CASSLEWTGDTYEQYF
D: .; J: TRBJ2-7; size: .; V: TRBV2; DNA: TGTGCCAGCAGCCCTCGGTCCTCCTACGAGCAGTACTTC; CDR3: CASSPRSSYEQYF
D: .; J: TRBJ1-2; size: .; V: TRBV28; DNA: TGTGCCAGCAGTTTGCGGGGTTCAGGTGACTATGGCTACACCTTC; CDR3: CASSLRGSGDYGYTF
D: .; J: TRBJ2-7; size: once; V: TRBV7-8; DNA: TGTGCCAGCAGCACACACTACGAGCAGTACTTC; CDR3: CASSTHYEQYF
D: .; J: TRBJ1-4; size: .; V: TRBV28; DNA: TGTGCCAGCAGTTTACCCCCAGACGGGGGGCTATTCAATGAAAAACTGTTTTTT; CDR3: CASSLPPDGGLFNEKLFF
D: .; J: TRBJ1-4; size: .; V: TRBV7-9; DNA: TGTGCCAGCAGCTTAGGGCCTTCCACTAATGAAAAACTGTTTTTT; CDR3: CASSLGPSTNEKLFF
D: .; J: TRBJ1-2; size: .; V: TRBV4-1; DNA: TGCGCCAGCAGCCAAGACTCAGGGACGTATGGGGGCTACACCTTC; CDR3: CASSQDSGTYGGYTF
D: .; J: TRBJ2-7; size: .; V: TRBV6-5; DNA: TGTGCCAGCAGGCCCTTTCGGACCGGGTTCGCCGAGCAGTACTTC; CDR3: CASRPFRTGFAEQYF
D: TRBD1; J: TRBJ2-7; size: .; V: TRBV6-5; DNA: TGTGCCAGCATGAATCGTGGACAGGGGTTCTACGAGCAGTACTTC; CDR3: CASMNRGQGFYEQYF
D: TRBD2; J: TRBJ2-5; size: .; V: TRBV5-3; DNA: TGTGCCAGAAGCTCGACTAGCGCCCTTTGGAAGACCCAGTACTTC; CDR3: CARSSTSALWKTQYF
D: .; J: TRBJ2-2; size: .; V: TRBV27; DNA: TGTGCCAGCAGATCTAGTCTTGTTTTCCCCGGGGAGCTGTTTTTT; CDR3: CASRSSLVFPGELFF
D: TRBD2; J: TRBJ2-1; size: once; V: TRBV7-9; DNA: TGTGCCAGCATCCCTAGGACTAGCGGGTCTTCCTACAATGAGCAGTTCTTC; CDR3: CASIPRTSGSSYNEQFF
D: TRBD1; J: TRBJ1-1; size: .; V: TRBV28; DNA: TGTGCCAGCAGCCCCCTCCGGGACAGGGGGCAGTCTGAAGCTTTCTTT; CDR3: CASSPLRDRGQSEAFF
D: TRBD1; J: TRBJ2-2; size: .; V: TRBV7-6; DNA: TGTGCCAGCAGCTTAGGCACGGACAGGGTGAACACCGGGGAGCTGTTTTTT; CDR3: CASSLGTDRVNTGELFF
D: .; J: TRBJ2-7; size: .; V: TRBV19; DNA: TGTGCCAGTTCTCCGGGGCCAAACCCCTACGAGCAGTACTTC; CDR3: CASSPGPNPYEQYF
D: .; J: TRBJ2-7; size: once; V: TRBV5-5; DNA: TGTGCCAGCAGCTTGGCCCGGGGGAACGAGCAGTACTTC; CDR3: CASSLARGNEQYF
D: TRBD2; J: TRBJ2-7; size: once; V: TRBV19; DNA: TGTGCCAGTAGACAGGCGGGAGGTCTCGACGAGCAGTACTTC; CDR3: CASRQAGGLDEQYF
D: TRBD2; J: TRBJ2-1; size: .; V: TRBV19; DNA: TGTGCCTCCCAAGGAGGGGCGGGAGGCCATAATGAGCAGTTCTTC; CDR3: CASQGGAGGHNEQFF
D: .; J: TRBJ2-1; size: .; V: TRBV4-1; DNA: TGCGCCAGCAGCCAAGCAAGCTCCTACAATGAGCAGTTCTTC; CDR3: CASSQASSYNEQFF
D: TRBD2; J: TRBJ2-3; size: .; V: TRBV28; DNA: TGTGCCAGCAGTTCCATCCCAGTAGCGGGTAGAAGCACAGATACGCAGTATTTT; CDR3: CASSSIPVAGRSTDTQYF
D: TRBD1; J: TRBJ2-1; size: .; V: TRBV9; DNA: TGTGCCAGCAGCGGGTGGACAGGGGGCGATGAGCAGTTCTTC; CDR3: CASSGWTGGDEQFF
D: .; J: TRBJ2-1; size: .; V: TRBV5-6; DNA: TGTGCCAGCAGCGCAATAACAGACAATGAGCAGTTCTTC; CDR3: CASSAITDNEQFF
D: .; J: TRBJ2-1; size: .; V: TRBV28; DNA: TGTGCCACCGGACAGTCCTACAATGAGCAGTTCTTC; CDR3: CATGQSYNEQFF
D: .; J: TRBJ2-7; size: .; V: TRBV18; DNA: TGTGCCAGCTCACCTTTGGCAGGGAGCACCTACGAGCAGTACTTC; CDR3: CASSPLAGSTYEQYF
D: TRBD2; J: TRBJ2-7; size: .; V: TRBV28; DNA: TGTGCCAGCAGTGCCGGACTAGCGGGAGGCAGCTCCTACGAGCAGTACTTC; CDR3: CASSAGLAGGSSYEQYF
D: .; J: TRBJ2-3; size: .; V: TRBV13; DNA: TGTGCCAGCAGCTCCAGACAGCGGGCAACAGATACGCAGTATTTT; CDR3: CASSSRQRATDTQYF
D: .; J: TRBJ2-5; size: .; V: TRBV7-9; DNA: TGTGCCAGCAGCGGGGCCGGGACGTCGTGGGAGACCCAGTACTTC; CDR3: CASSGAGTSWETQYF
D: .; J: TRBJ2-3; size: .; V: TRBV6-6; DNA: TGTGCCAGCAGCAGGGACACAGATACGCAGTATTTT; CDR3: CASSRDTDTQYF
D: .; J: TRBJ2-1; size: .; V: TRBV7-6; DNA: TGTGCCAGCAGCCCCTTGACACTTGATATCTCCTACAATGAGCAGTTCTTC; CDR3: CASSPLTLDISYNEQFF
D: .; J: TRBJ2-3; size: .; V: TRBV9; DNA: TGTGCCAGCAGCCCGGGAAGTGGGAGGAGCACAGATACGCAGTATTTT; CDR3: CASSPGSGRSTDTQYF
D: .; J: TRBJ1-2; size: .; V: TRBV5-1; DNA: TGCGCCAGCAGCCCGGGGGGCGAGCGAGATGGCTACACCTTC; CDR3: CASSPGGERDGYTF
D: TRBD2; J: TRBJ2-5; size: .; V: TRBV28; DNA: TGTGCCAGCACCAAAATAGCGGGAGGTAGTGAGACCCAGTACTTC; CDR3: CASTKIAGGSETQYF
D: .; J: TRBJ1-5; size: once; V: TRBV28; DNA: TGTGCCAGCAGTTTAGCCGGGGGGAGCAATCAGCCCCAGCATTTT; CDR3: CASSLAGGSNQPQHF
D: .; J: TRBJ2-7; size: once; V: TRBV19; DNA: TGTGCCAGTAGTACCGGTTCGGGGTCCCGCCATTACGAGCAGTACTTC; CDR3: CASSTGSGSRHYEQYF
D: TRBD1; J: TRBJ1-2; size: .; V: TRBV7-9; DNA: TGTGCCAGCAGCTTACCGGGACAGGGGAGCGGCTACACCTTC; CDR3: CASSLPGQGSGYTF
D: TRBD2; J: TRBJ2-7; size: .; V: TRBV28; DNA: TGTGCCAGCAGCTTAGGGACTAGCGGATCCTACGAGCAGTACTTC; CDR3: CASSLGTSGSYEQYF
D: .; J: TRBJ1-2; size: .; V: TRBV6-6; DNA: TGTGCCAGCAGTTGGGTCGATGGCTACACCTTC; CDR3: CASSWVDGYTF
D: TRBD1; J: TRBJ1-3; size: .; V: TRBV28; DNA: TGTGCCAGCAGTTTAACAGGGGCTGGAAACACCATATATTTT; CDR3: CASSLTGAGNTIYF
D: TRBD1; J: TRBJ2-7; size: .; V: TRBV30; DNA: TGTGCCTGGAGTGAGGGGTATGGGACAGGGGGTGCCGAGCAGTACTTC; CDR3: CAWSEGYGTGGAEQYF
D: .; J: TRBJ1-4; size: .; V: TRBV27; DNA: TGTGCCAGCAGTTTATCGATCGGGGCATCTAATGAAAAACTGTTTTTT; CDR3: CASSLSIGASNEKLFF
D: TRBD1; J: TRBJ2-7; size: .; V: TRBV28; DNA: TGTGCCAGCAGTTCAGCCACAGGGGGCTATCCTTACGAGCAGTACTTC; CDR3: CASSSATGGYPYEQYF
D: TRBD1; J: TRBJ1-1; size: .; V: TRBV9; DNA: TGTGCCAGCAGCCCCAACCCTCATGGACAGGGGGCTGAAGCTTTCTTT; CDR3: CASSPNPHGQGAEAFF
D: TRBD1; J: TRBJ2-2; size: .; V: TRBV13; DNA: TGTGCCAGCAGCACTACCGGGACAGGGGGCCGCACCGGGGAGCTGTTTTTT; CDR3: CASSTTGTGGRTGELFF
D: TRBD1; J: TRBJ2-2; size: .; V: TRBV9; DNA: TGTGCCAGCACGTTCCCAGGGGGCGTAGACACCGGGGAGCTGTTTTTT; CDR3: CASTFPGGVDTGELFF
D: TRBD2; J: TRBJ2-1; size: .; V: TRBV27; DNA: TGTGCCAGCAGTTTAGCGGGAGGCTACAATGAGCAGTTCTTC; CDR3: CASSLAGGYNEQFF
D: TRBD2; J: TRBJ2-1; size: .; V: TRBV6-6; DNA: TGTGCCAGCAGGGACGGACTAGCGGGAGCCGGTGAGCAGTTCTTC; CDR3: CASRDGLAGAGEQFF
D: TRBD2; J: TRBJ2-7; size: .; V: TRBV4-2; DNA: TGTGCCAGCAGCCAAGAGCGGACTAGCGGGAGCCCCTACGAGCAGTACTTC; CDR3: CASSQERTSGSPYEQYF
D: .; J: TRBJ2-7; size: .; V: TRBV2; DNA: TGTGCCAGCAGTGCCCGGACCTACGAGCAGTACTTC; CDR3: CASSARTYEQYF
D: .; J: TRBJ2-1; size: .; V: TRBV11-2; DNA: TGTGCCAGCAGCTTAGTAGGGATGAGCTCCTACAATGAGCAGTTCTTC; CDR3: CASSLVGMSSYNEQFF
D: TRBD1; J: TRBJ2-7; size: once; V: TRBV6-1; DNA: TGTGCCAGCAGTGAAGTCGTGCAGGGGGCTAGCGAGCAGTACTTC; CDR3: CASSEVVQGASEQYF
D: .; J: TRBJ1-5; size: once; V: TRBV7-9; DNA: TGTGCCAGCAGCCGGACAGATTTTAGCAATCAGCCCCAGCATTTT; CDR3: CASSRTDFSNQPQHF